This T cell receptor (beta chain) was sequenced for a study of graft-versus-host responses after intestinal transplantation (TCRdb year 2021). For the study in its entirety: Recipients received multivisceral, liver-intestinal, or isolated intestinal transplants. Anti-thymocyte globulin induction was given to all recipients, followed by maintenance tacrolimus and steroids for 2 to 3 years. After intestinal transplantation, graft-versus-host and host-versus-graft alloreactive T cell clones in the graft, circulation and bone marrow were tracked using bulk TCR-beta CDR3 sequencing. To identify alloreactive clones, pre-transplant mixed lymphocyte reaction products were sequenced and then compared with unstimulated pre-transplant donor and recipient T cells. The cohort enrolled around 23 intestinal transplant recipients including one retransplant, and a few patients lacking pretransplant specimens were excluded. A peak of at least 4% donor T cells among recipient peripheral blood mononuclear cells was the definition used for donor T cell macrochimerism. Rather than being sequenced by the commercial service, samples from a few later patients were sequenced in-house on an Illumina MiSeq and processed with MiXCR. Study-level results and caveats: Early after transplant, peak levels of circulating GvH clones were found to be associated with declines in HvG clones. GvH clones were detected in recipient bone marrow, and some appeared earlier in ileal mucosa or blood, consistent with an intestinal mucosal origin. In the allografts of patients with donor T cell macrochimerism, GvH to HvG T cell clonal ratios were high. The conclusions were limited by the relatively low number and heterogeneity of the intestinal transplant patients.

The meaning of the sample's time point label: cells obtained before transplantation from donor or recipient. CD3+CD4+ and CD3+CD8+ populations were FACS-sorted from unstimulated pre-transplant donor and recipient cells taken from spleen or lymph nodes. The library relied on the immunoSEQ multiplex PCR assay. For most patients, genomic DNA was isolated with the Qiagen DNeasy Blood and Tissue Kit and shipped frozen to Adaptive Biotechnologies for TCR sequencing. High-throughput TCR-beta CDR3 sequencing of genomic DNA from most patients was performed by Adaptive Biotechnologies. In the original analysis: TCR sequencing data were retrieved from Adaptive's ImmunoSEQ software for about 17 patients, whereas three other patients were processed with MiXCR and VDJtools. To correct CD4 versus CD8 sorting errors, any sequence found in both subsets at a frequency ratio below 5:1 was removed. Because the origin of CDR3 nucleotide sequences shared between donor and recipient could not be assigned, those sequences were removed. To count as alloreactive, a clone needed at least 2-fold expansion over unstimulated cells and a minimum CFSE-low frequency of 0.002% (template counts) or 0.001% (read counts). Mappable clones were those detected in sequenced pre-transplant spleen, lymph node, or MLR CFSE-low populations of the donor or recipient. Cumulative frequency of alloreactive clones was calculated as a percentage of all sequences weighted by copy number. This immuneACCESS table, as held by TCRdb, lists in-frame sequences with V and J called but not all clones. Of the missing ones, under half trace to an unresolved V gene in checked studies; the others have no known cause. From that table come the V and J calls and clone size; the DNA was used to work out D and trimming. In this sample the table shows tens of thousands of clones, more than 85% of which occur a single time. Clones ranked in the top ten supply around 0.53% of the sample.

The trim is 5 bases for V and 1 base for J, with a gap of 11 bases between the germline ends. The CDR3 sequence holds 14 residues, the cysteine and phenylalanine included. CDR3 DNA is the only sequence kept; it has 42 bases, read in frame from the first base. In the germline V gene (reference sequence), CDR1 corresponds to SEHNR and CDR2 to FQNEAQ. As regards this clone: Its antigen target is currently unknown. No much larger clonotype is one base removed from it; base qualities were not supplied.

The V gene is TRBV7-9 and the J gene is TRBJ2-5; no D gene can be assigned with confidence. This specimen consisted of unstimulated CD8+ T cells sorted from spleen or lymph node cells, obtained before intestinal transplant. The receptor's source is a human donor who received an intestinal transplant. The CDR3 has the sequence CASSNSSVQETQYF. The nucleotide sequence is TGTGCCAGCAGCAATAGCTCGGTCCAAGAGACCCAGTACTTC.